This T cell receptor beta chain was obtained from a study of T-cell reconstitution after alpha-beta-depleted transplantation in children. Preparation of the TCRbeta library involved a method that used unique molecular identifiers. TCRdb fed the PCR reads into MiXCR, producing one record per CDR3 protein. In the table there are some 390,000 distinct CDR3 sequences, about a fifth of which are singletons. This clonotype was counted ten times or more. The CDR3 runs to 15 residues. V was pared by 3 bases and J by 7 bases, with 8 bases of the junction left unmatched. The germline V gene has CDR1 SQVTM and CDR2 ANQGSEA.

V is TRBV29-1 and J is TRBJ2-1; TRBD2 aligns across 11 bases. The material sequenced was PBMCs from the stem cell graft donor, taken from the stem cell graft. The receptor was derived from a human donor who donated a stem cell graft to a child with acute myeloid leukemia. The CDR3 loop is CSVDFWLAGGNEQFF. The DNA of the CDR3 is TGCAGCGTTGATTTTTGGCTAGCGGGAGGTAATGAGCAGTTCTTC.